The sequence of this TCR beta chain was determined in a study of cytomegalovirus exposure and HLA in healthy donors. Study-wide points: In vitro testing confirmed a few CMV-associated chains as specific for CMV antigens.

On this clone itself: Antigen unknown.

PCR involved 60 Vbeta and 13 Jbeta primers. Only in-frame clones appear in the TCRdb table, and some are missing; sequencing was by immunoSEQ multiplex PCR. The table includes some 110,000 clones, over 75% detected once. The sequenced sample was PBMCs. This TCR was sampled from a man in his thirties or forties in good health and CMV-seropositive.

In DNA form, the CDR3 reads TGTGCCAGCAGCTTGGACAGGGGAACCTACGAGCAGTACTTC. Translated: CASSLDRGTYEQYF. This chain joins TRBV7-2 and TRBJ2-7; 9 nucleotides agree with TRBD1. The CDR3 contains 14 residues. J gave up 2 bases and V 3 bases, and 2 bases lay outside the gene matches. Germline CDR1 and CDR2: SGHTA and FQGNSA.